These 18 T cell receptor beta chains came from one sample sequenced in a study of T cells in Graves' hyperthyroidism and ophthalmopathy. Amplification of TCR beta CDR3 regions used RNA as the template. The primer set for the first-round RT-PCR of the TCR CDR3 was HTBI. TCRdb fed the multiplex PCR reads into MiXCR, producing one record per CDR3 protein. The sample yields over 650,000 distinct CDR3 sequences, approximately 42% seen once. The specimen was peripheral blood or thyroid tissue (not recorded which). The origin of the receptors is an adult man with Graves' disease, either hyperthyroidism or ophthalmopathy (not recorded which).

The chain links TRBV15 to TRBJ2-3; D unresolved. This CDR3 contains 11 residues. The V gene's germline CDR1 is LNHNV and CDR2 YYDKDF (reference sequence). Trimming shortened V by 3 bases and J by 6 bases, and 4 bases separated the two germline ends. CDR3 sequence: CATSRGDTQYF. The CDR3 DNA sequence: TGTGCCACCAGCAGGGGGGATACGCAGTATTTT.

J is TRBJ2-2 and V is TRBV2; 10 nucleotides match TRBD2. The germline V gene has CDR1 SNHLY and CDR2 FYNNEI. The ends lost 6 bases at V and 0 bases at J; junction bases unmatched: 4. The CDR3 has 16 amino acids. The CDR3 spells CASSVAGGTNTGELFF. In DNA form, the CDR3 reads TGTGCCAGCAGCGTAGCGGGAGGAACGAACACCGGGGAGCTGTTTTTT.

This sequence joins TRBV12-3 or TRBV12-4 and TRBJ1-1; D not resolved. This CDR3 has 12 amino acids. Trimming stripped 1 base from V and 11 bases from J, with 11 bases between. The CDR3 loop is CASSLGGLDAFF. CDR3 bases: TGTGCCAGCAGTTTAGGTGGTCTGGATGCTTTCTTT.

This clonotype was counted at least ten times. J is TRBJ1-1 and V is TRBV10-3; D call uncertain. The CDR3 totals 13 residues. From germline, CDR1 is ENHRY and CDR2 SYGVKD. Trimming shortened V by 4 bases and J by 1 base, and 7 bases separated the two germline ends. DNA of the CDR3: TGTGCCATCAGTGGGTCAGGGAACACTGAAGCTTTCTTT. It codes for CAISGSGNTEAFF.

The chain combines TRBV15 with TRBJ1-3, with a tentative D call TRBD1 (5 bases). The germline CDR1 and CDR2 sequences are LNHNV and YYDKDF (reference sequence). The length of the CDR3 is 16 residues. Trimming removed 0 bases at V and 8 bases at J, with 17 bases between. CDR3 region: CATSRDRGNYGYTIYF. Here the CDR3 DNA reads TGTGCCACCAGCAGAGATCGGGGGAACTATGGCTACACCATATATTTT.

This clonotype was counted a single time. The V gene is TRBV24-1, the J gene TRBJ1-2; a possible D gene is TRBD1 (5 bases). Trimming removed 11 bases at V and 2 bases at J, with 23 bases between. This CDR3 comprises 16 residues. In germline, CDR1 is KGHDR, CDR2 SFDVKD. Here the CDR3 DNA reads TGTGCCAGCAGCTTGGCCAGTAGGGGTCACAACTATGGCTACACCTTC. Translating gives CASSLASRGHNYGYTF.

The table lists this clonotype with many counts. This rearrangement joins TRBV19 to TRBJ2-7; D tentatively fits TRBD1 or TRBD2 (5 bases each). Germline values: CDR1 LNHDA, CDR2 SQIVND (reference sequence). V was shortened by 5 bases and J by 2 bases, with 13 bases between the two germline ends. CDR3 length: 14 amino acids. The CDR3 bases are TGTGCCAGTAGTGGCGAGTGGGGACCCTACGAGCAGTACTTC. Protein sequence: CASSGEWGPYEQYF.

This chain connects TRBV5-1 to TRBJ1-5; D is possibly TRBD1 (5 bases). Germline V gene data show CDR1 as SGHRS and CDR2 as YFSETQ. The CDR3 consists of 13 residues. Between the trimmed V and J ends, which lost 6 bases and 11 bases, there was a span of 18 bases. The DNA of the CDR3 is TGCGCCAGCACCCCGCGGGGGGGATCAGCCCAGCATTTT. This encodes CASTPRGGSAQHF.

This clonotype showed up many times. The chain links TRBV7-6 to TRBJ2-2, with 10 bases lining up with TRBD1. The V segment lost 6 bases and the J segment 4 bases; nucleotides outside the gene matches: 2. The V gene's germline CDR1 is SGHVS and CDR2 FNYEAQ. The CDR3 totals 14 residues. CDR3 sequence: CASRRDRGTGELFF. The CDR3 coding sequence is TGTGCCAGCAGGCGGGACAGGGGCACCGGGGAGCTGTTTTTT.

At least ten counts were recorded for this clonotype. The V call is TRBV2, the J call TRBJ2-5; the match to TRBD1 covers 9 bases. V was pared by 8 bases and J by 5 bases, with 12 bases of the junction left unmatched. Germline assignment: CDR1 SNHLY and CDR2 FYNNEI. This CDR3 spans 15 amino acids. DNA for the CDR3: TGTGCCAGCTCTCAGGACAGGGGATGGTCCGAGACCCAGTACTTC. Residues: CASSQDRGWSETQYF.

This clonotype was counted many times. The J gene is TRBJ1-1, the V gene TRBV10-3; TRBD1 is a possible D gene (6 bases). V was trimmed by 2 bases and J by 5 bases, leaving 9 bases between them. The CDR3 is 13 amino acids. Looked up from germline, CDR1 is ENHRY and CDR2 is SYGVKD. The CDR3 is CAISEVRGTEAFF. As DNA, the CDR3 is TGTGCCATCAGTGAGGTCAGGGGTACTGAAGCTTTCTTT.

The rearrangement joins TRBV10-3 to TRBJ1-2, with 7 bases lining up with TRBD1. Germline CDR1 and CDR2: ENHRY and SYGVKD. V lost 10 bases to trimming and J lost 5 bases; unmatched junction nucleotides: 10. The CDR3 runs 13 residues. The CDR3 region is CASKGGSLYGYTF. The CDR3 DNA follows: TGTGCCAGCAAAGGGGGCAGCCTATATGGCTACACCTTC.

This clonotype was detected only once. In DNA form, the CDR3 reads TGTGCCAGCAGCAGCTGGGACGGCAACTATGGCTACACCTTC. As protein: CASSSWDGNYGYTF. This chain links TRBV7-6 with TRBJ1-2; D might be TRBD1 (5 bases). Trimming left V 5 bases short and J 2 bases short, with 12 bases between. This CDR3 is 14 amino acids long. Germline assignment: CDR1 SGHVS and CDR2 FNYEAQ.

The chain uses TRBV19 and TRBJ1-2, with D possibly matching TRBD1 (6 bases). Trimming took 3 bases from V and 3 from J, leaving 11 bases between them. This CDR3 contains 14 residues. Looked up from germline, CDR1 is LNHDA and CDR2 is SQIVND (reference sequence). The CDR3 here is CASSIQPGDYGYTF. For the CDR3, the DNA is TGTGCCAGTAGTATTCAGCCAGGGGACTATGGCTACACCTTC. The full variable domain, with the rest looked up from reference TRBV19 and TRBJ1-2, is DGGITQSPKYLFRKEGQNVTLSCEQNLNHDAMYWYRQDPGQGLRLIYYSQIVNDFQKGDIAEGYSVSREKKESFPLTVTSAQKNPTAFYLCASSIQPGDYGYTFGSGTRLTVV.

Details on this clonotype: A read error is possible here, since a much larger clone lies one base away. The chain links TRBV2 to TRBJ1-4; no clear D. CDR3 length: 17 amino acids. V was pared by 4 bases and J by 4 bases, with 19 bases between. Per the germline V gene, CDR1 is SNHLY and CDR2 is FYNNEI. Here the CDR3 reads CASSGGHLAGSNEKLFF. The CDR3 region has the DNA TGTGCCAGCAGTGGGGGTCACCTTGCCGGGAGTAATGAAAAACTGTTTTTT.

The chain links TRBV20-1 to TRBJ1-2; 8 bases match TRBD1. After removal of 1 base from V and 1 base from J, the junction contained 2 bases not matched to a gene. Per the germline V gene, CDR1 is DFQATT and CDR2 is SNEGSKA (reference sequence). The CDR3 has 14 amino acids. For the CDR3, the DNA is TGCAGTGCTAGAGGGGACAGGAATAACTATGGCTACACCTTC. Protein: CSARGDRNNYGYTF.

This clonotype has a handful of counts. The rearrangement uses TRBV14 and TRBJ1-6; TRBD1 matches at 8 bases. CDR1 and CDR2 (germline): SGHDN, FVKESK. V shed 6 bases, J shed 8 bases, and the junction held 9 bases outside the gene matches. The CDR3 contains 15 residues. CDR3 nucleotides: TGTGCCAGCAGTCCCCGGACAGGGAGACATTCACCCCTCCACTTT. Translated, it gives CASSPRTGRHSPLHF.

To note about this clonotype: The junction departs from the called germline gene at one end, perhaps through a read error. The chain joins TRBV29-1 to TRBJ2-6; D possibly corresponds to TRBD1 (6 bases). Looked up from germline, CDR1 is SQVTM and CDR2 is ANQGSEA. The CDR3 spans 14 residues. CDR3 nucleotides: TGCAGCGTCCAAAAGATCGGTGAGGGGGAGACTGAAGCTTTC. It specifies CSVQKIGEGETEAF.